This TCR beta chain was found in a study of immune heterogeneity within non-small cell lung tumors. On the study more broadly: A handful of squamous cell carcinomas, approximately 11 non-squamous carcinomas and 1 not otherwise specified made up the tumors.

Broader study findings: Local T-cell clonality and local tumor mutational burden correlated moderately but significantly (R about 0.34). The study found high-frequency T-cell receptor beta clonotypes largely distinct between individual patients. High-frequency clones unique to single sites coexisted with identical dominant CDR3 beta clonotypes that recurred across tumor sites within a patient.

Germline V gene sequence: CDR1 SGHKS, CDR2 YYEKEE (reference sequence). Trimming took 4 bases from V and 1 from J; bases not matched to a gene: 5. The CDR3 runs to 14 residues. Amplification of TCR beta CDR3 was performed by multiplex PCR with 32 V and 13 J primers. From the multiplex PCR reads, TCRdb called clonotypes with MiXCR, one entry per CDR3 protein. The sample lists some 3,500 distinct CDR3 sequences, more than 50% occurring once. Bulk tumor genomic DNA (about 590 ng per sample) served as template. Biopsy collection occurred during surgery, with several far-apart biopsies per primary tumor. Enrolled patients presented with newly diagnosed, previously untreated non-small cell lung cancer and underwent curative surgery. By sample share, this clonotype is medium-sized. Antigen specificity is unknown.

J is TRBJ2-7 and V is TRBV5-5; 7 bases agree with TRBD1. The source is a man in his sixties with non-small cell lung cancer. Sequencing was done on a sample of lung tumor tissue. CDR3 in amino acids: CASSIEGASYEQYF. As DNA, the CDR3 is TGTGCCAGCAGCATAGAGGGGGCGTCCTACGAGCAGTACTTC.